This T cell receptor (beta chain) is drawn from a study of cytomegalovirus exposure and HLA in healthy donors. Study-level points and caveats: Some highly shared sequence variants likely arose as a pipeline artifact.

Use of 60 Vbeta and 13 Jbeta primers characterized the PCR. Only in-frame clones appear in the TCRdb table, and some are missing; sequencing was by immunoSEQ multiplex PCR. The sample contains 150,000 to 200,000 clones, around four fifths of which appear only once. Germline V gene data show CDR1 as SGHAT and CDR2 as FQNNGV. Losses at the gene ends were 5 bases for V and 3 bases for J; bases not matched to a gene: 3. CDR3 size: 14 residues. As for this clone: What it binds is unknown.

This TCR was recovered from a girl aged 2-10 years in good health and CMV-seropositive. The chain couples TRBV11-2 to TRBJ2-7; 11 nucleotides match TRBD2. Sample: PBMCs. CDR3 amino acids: CASSPTSGSYEQYF. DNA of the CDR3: TGTGCCAGCAGCCCAACTAGCGGGAGCTACGAGCAGTACTTC.